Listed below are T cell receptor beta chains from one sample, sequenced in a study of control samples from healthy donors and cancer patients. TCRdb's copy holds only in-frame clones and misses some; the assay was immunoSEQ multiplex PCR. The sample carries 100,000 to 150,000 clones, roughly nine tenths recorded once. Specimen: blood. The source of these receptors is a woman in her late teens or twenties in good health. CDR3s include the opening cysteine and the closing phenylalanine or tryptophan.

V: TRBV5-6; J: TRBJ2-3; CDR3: CASSLDLSGRAGDTQYF
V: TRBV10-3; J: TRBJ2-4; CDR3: CAISEREGGNIQYF
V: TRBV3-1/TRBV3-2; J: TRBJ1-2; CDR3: CASSRSGTGYGYTF
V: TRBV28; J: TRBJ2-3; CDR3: CASSLSYIITDTQYF
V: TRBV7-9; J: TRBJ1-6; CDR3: CASSLAPGVGFNSPLHF
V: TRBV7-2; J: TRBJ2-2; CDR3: CASSLRDRRNTGELFF
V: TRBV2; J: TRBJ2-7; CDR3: CASGGEVVRQYF
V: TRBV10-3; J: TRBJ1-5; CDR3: CAISAETAVGNQPQHF
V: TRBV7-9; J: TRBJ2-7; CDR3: CASSLALSTSGGYYEQYF
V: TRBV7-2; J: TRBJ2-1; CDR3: CASSLRLAGTMGQFF
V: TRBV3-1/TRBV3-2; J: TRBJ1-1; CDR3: CASSPWQGGTEAFF
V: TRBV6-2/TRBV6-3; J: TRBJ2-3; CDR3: CASSYEPGGIADTQYF
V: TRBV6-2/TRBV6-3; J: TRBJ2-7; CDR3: CAGSYSIYEQYF
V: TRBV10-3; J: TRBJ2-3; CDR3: CAISRGSPTDTQYF
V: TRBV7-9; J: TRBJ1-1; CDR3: CASSARTGGEMNTEAFF
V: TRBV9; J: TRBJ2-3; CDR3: CASSPKTSGGTDTQYF
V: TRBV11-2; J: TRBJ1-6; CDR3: CASSSGGGNSPLHF
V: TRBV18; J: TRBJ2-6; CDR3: CASSPIRGLLGANVLTF
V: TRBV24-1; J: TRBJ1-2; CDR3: CATSSVRDGYTF
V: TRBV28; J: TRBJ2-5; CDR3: CASSFPGARRVWTQYF
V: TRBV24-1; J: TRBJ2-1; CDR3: CATSDYLNGLADDNEQFF
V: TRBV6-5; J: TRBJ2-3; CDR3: CASSYRGGAGADTQYF
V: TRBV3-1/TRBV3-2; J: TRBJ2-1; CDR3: CASSQSTQGTPYNEQFF
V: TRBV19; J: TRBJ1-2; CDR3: CASSSKTGGRGYTF
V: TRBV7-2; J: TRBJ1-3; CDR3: CASSLLGRSGNTIYF
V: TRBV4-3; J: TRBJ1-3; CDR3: CASSQDGPSTTIYF